This note documents a single TCR beta chain sequence. The target antigen is unknown. The sample originates from a study of OX40 agonist ivuxolimab in advanced cancers. Germline V CDR1 and CDR2: SGHKS, YYEKEE (reference sequence). Trimming stripped 4 bases from V and 0 bases from J, with 13 bases between. The CDR3 runs 16 residues. Findings and limits, study-wide: The study found that CD8+ T cells averaged more expanded clones than CD4+.

The method was immunoSEQ multiplex PCR; TCRdb's version includes in-frame clones alone and lacks a portion of them. The sample records around 80,000 clones, approximately 84% being singletons. The rearrangement links TRBV5-5 to TRBJ1-4, with D perhaps TRBD1 (5 bases). This specimen was CD4+ or CD8+ T cells sorted from blood, taken in a trial of the OX40 agonist ivuxolimab. This TCR was sampled from an adult with an advanced solid tumor such as melanoma, head and neck, liver or kidney cancer. This chain's CDR3 is CASSRDGSATNEKLFF. The CDR3 nucleotides read TGTGCCAGCAGCCGGGACGGCTCTGCAACTAATGAAAAACTGTTTTTT. The full variable domain, completed using reference TRBV5-5 and TRBJ1-4, is DAGVTQSPTHLIKTRGQQVTLRCSPISGHKSVSWYQQVLGQGPQFIFQYYEKEERGRGNFPDRFSARQFPNYSSELNVNALLLGDSALYLCASSRDGSATNEKLFFGSGTQLSVL.